This section outlines one TCR beta chain sequence together with its context. Its specificity is not known. Mismatch with germline at one junction end may stem from a read error. The TCR cDNA carried a universal primer site and UMIs from 5'RACE template switching. From the 5' RACE reads, TCRdb called clonotypes with MiXCR, one entry per CDR3 protein. The repertoire holds 150,000 to 200,000 distinct CDR3 sequences, with 11% as singletons. The sample belongs to a study of T cells after yellow fever vaccination. Points from the study as a whole: Some clonotypes were seen in both the CD4 and the CD8 compartments. These made up a small share and likely arose from convergent recombination. Though weaker, the secondary response peaked faster, on day 5 versus 15.

Sequencing was performed on CD8+ T cells sorted from PBMCs, taken 15 days after the yellow fever booster vaccination. The TCR originated in a young man who received the YFV17D yellow fever vaccine.

This chain's CDR3 is CASSGEGVGAGIETQYF. The CDR3 nucleotides are TGTGCAAGCAGTGGCGAGGGAGTGGGAGCGGGGATTGAGACCCAGTACTTC. The chain combines TRBV2 with TRBJ2-5, with TRBD2 matching over 7 bases. The CDR3 is 17 residues long. The germline V gene has CDR1 SNHLY and CDR2 FYNNEI.